The rows below give T cell receptor beta chains drawn from one sample of a study of blood T cells in healthy people across ages. TCRdb reprocessed the 5' RACE reads via MiXCR and lists one record per CDR3 protein. The profile covers around 690,000 distinct CDR3 sequences, with roughly 53% appearing a single time and around 37% taken by the ten largest. The sequencing input was blood. These receptors came from a man aged 60 to 75 in good health. Each CDR3 is given with its conserved first and last residue. The order of the fields is D gene, clone size, V gene, J gene, CDR3 DNA, CDR3 protein. The D gene is left open where the match is weak. Size is omitted from some rows. Given values are once, few, many or a class for expanded clones.

d_gene: NA
abundance: NA
v_gene: TRBV29-1
j_gene: TRBJ2-5
CDR3nt: TGCAGCGTTGAAGATATGGTGGGGCAGGAGACCCAGTACTTC
CDR3aa: CSVEDMVGQETQYF

d_gene: NA
abundance: NA
v_gene: TRBV18
j_gene: TRBJ2-1
CDR3nt: TGTGCCAGCTCACCACCGTCAGAGGGTCACAATGAGCAGTTCTTC
CDR3aa: CASSPPSEGHNEQFF

d_gene: NA
abundance: few
v_gene: TRBV12-3/TRBV12-4
j_gene: TRBJ2-3
CDR3nt: TGTGCCAGCAGTCCTCGCGGGGATGTAATAGATACGCAGTATTTT
CDR3aa: CASSPRGDVIDTQYF

d_gene: TRBD1
abundance: few
v_gene: TRBV4-2
j_gene: TRBJ1-3
CDR3nt: TGTGCCAGCAGCCAAGTGACAGGGGGCGCGGCGGAGGGAAACACCATATATTTT
CDR3aa: CASSQVTGGAAEGNTIYF

d_gene: NA
abundance: NA
v_gene: TRBV13
j_gene: TRBJ2-5
CDR3nt: TGTGCCAGCAGCTTGTTTTCTCTATCCGGCCGGGGGCAAGAGACCCAGTACTTC
CDR3aa: CASSLFSLSGRGQETQYF

d_gene: NA
abundance: NA
v_gene: TRBV29-1
j_gene: TRBJ1-1
CDR3nt: TGCAGCGTTGAAATCGGAGGGTGGAAGAACACTGAAGCTTTCTTT
CDR3aa: CSVEIGGWKNTEAFF

d_gene: TRBD2
abundance: many
v_gene: TRBV12-3/TRBV12-4
j_gene: TRBJ2-7
CDR3nt: TGTGCCAGCAGTCGGACTAGCGGAACCTACGAGCAGTACTTC
CDR3aa: CASSRTSGTYEQYF

d_gene: NA
abundance: NA
v_gene: TRBV4-1
j_gene: TRBJ2-1
CDR3nt: TGCGCCAGCAGCCAAGTGGGGGGGCAGGCCGGCAGGAATGAGCAGTTCTTC
CDR3aa: CASSQVGGQAGRNEQFF

d_gene: NA
abundance: NA
v_gene: TRBV21-1
j_gene: TRBJ2-7
CDR3nt: TGTGCCAGCAGCAAAGCGCTGGCTAGCCTCTGCGAGCAGTACTTC
CDR3aa: CASSKALASLCEQYF

d_gene: NA
abundance: NA
v_gene: TRBV4-1
j_gene: TRBJ1-2
CDR3nt: TGCGCCACCAAAGGGGATTCGGACTATGGCTACACCTTC
CDR3aa: CATKGDSDYGYTF

d_gene: TRBD1
abundance: few
v_gene: TRBV12-3/TRBV12-4
j_gene: TRBJ2-1
CDR3nt: TGTGCCAGCAGTCCCCGGGGGACAGGGGGCTACAATGAGCAGTTCTTC
CDR3aa: CASSPRGTGGYNEQFF

d_gene: TRBD1
abundance: NA
v_gene: TRBV5-5
j_gene: TRBJ2-2
CDR3nt: TGTGCCAGCAGCTTGGGTCCCGACAGGGGGTTAACCGGGGAGCTGTTTTTT
CDR3aa: CASSLGPDRGLTGELFF

d_gene: NA
abundance: NA
v_gene: TRBV5-1
j_gene: TRBJ2-3
CDR3nt: TGCGCCAGCAGTGGGGGCCCTACAGACACGCAGTATTTT
CDR3aa: CASSGGPTDTQYF

d_gene: NA
abundance: NA
v_gene: TRBV2
j_gene: TRBJ2-1
CDR3nt: TGTGCCAGCTTCCGGGACACCACTTACAATGAGCAGTTCTTC
CDR3aa: CASFRDTTYNEQFF

d_gene: NA
abundance: once
v_gene: TRBV7-9
j_gene: TRBJ2-7
CDR3nt: TGTGCCAGCAGCGCAGCCGCCCGGACAGACTCCTACGAGCAGTACTTC
CDR3aa: CASSAAARTDSYEQYF

d_gene: TRBD1
abundance: few
v_gene: TRBV5-5
j_gene: TRBJ2-4
CDR3nt: TGTGCCAGCAGCTGGGGACAGGGGGCGGAAAACATTCAGTACTTC
CDR3aa: CASSWGQGAENIQYF

d_gene: NA
abundance: few
v_gene: TRBV21-1
j_gene: TRBJ2-7
CDR3nt: TGTGCCAGCAGCAAACCCGACAGGGCGTTTAACGAGCAGTACTTC
CDR3aa: CASSKPDRAFNEQYF

d_gene: TRBD1
abundance: NA
v_gene: TRBV25-1
j_gene: TRBJ1-3
CDR3nt: TGTGCCAGCAGTGGGACAGGATCCCTTAACACCATATATTTT
CDR3aa: CASSGTGSLNTIYF

d_gene: TRBD1
abundance: NA
v_gene: TRBV5-1
j_gene: TRBJ1-1
CDR3nt: TGCGCCAGCAGCTCACAGGGGCAGAACACTGAAGCTTTCTTT
CDR3aa: CASSSQGQNTEAFF

d_gene: NA
abundance: NA
v_gene: TRBV3-1
j_gene: TRBJ1-1
CDR3nt: TGTGCCAGCAGCCAAGAGGCGAGAACTGAAGCTTTCTTT
CDR3aa: CASSQEARTEAFF

d_gene: NA
abundance: NA
v_gene: TRBV20-1
j_gene: TRBJ2-3
CDR3nt: TGCAGTGCTCCTTCGAGGGAGGCGGATACGCAGTATTTT
CDR3aa: CSAPSREADTQYF

d_gene: TRBD1
abundance: NA
v_gene: TRBV20-1
j_gene: TRBJ1-2
CDR3nt: TGCAGTGCTGTCCGGGACAGAGTCTACACCTTC
CDR3aa: CSAVRDRVYTF

d_gene: NA
abundance: NA
v_gene: TRBV20-1
j_gene: TRBJ1-1
CDR3nt: TGCAGTGCTAGAGCTCTCCCGCTATTAATGAACACTGAAGCTTTCTTT
CDR3aa: CSARALPLLMNTEAFF

d_gene: NA
abundance: few
v_gene: TRBV20-1
j_gene: TRBJ2-5
CDR3nt: TGCAGTGCCACCATAAATGATGAGACCCAGTACTTC
CDR3aa: CSATINDETQYF

d_gene: NA
abundance: few
v_gene: TRBV11-2
j_gene: TRBJ2-5
CDR3nt: TGTGCCAGCAGCCCTCCTGCGTGGGGGGAGACCCAGTACTTC
CDR3aa: CASSPPAWGETQYF

d_gene: TRBD2
abundance: once
v_gene: TRBV7-7
j_gene: TRBJ2-5
CDR3nt: TGTGCCAGCAGCTTAGGAGGAATAGCGGGGGGGCAAGAGACCCAGTACTTC
CDR3aa: CASSLGGIAGGQETQYF

d_gene: TRBD2
abundance: NA
v_gene: TRBV5-6
j_gene: TRBJ2-4
CDR3nt: TGTGCCAGCAGCTTCGGGGGGGAGGAAAACATTCAGTACTTC
CDR3aa: CASSFGGEENIQYF

d_gene: TRBD2
abundance: few
v_gene: TRBV10-3
j_gene: TRBJ2-1
CDR3nt: TGTGCCATCAGTGAGCGGGCAGCGGGGGAGAGCTCTGAGCAGTTCTTC
CDR3aa: CAISERAAGESSEQFF

d_gene: NA
abundance: NA
v_gene: TRBV3-1
j_gene: TRBJ2-1
CDR3nt: TGTGCCAGCAGCCACCCTACTGAGCAGTTCTTC
CDR3aa: CASSHPTEQFF

d_gene: NA
abundance: NA
v_gene: TRBV2
j_gene: TRBJ2-2
CDR3nt: TGTGCCAGCAGTGAAATGGAGACAGGGAACACCGGGGAGCTGTTTTTT
CDR3aa: CASSEMETGNTGELFF

d_gene: NA
abundance: NA
v_gene: TRBV12-3/TRBV12-4
j_gene: TRBJ2-6
CDR3nt: TGTGCCAGCAGTTTAATGGGAACTGGGGCCAACGTCCTGACTTTC
CDR3aa: CASSLMGTGANVLTF

d_gene: NA
abundance: NA
v_gene: TRBV10-3
j_gene: TRBJ1-5
CDR3nt: TGTGCCATCAGTGAGTCAACAGCGGGACAGCCCCAGCATTTT
CDR3aa: CAISESTAGQPQHF

d_gene: NA
abundance: NA
v_gene: TRBV12-3/TRBV12-4
j_gene: TRBJ2-3
CDR3nt: TGTGCCAGCTCAGTTTGGGGGGCAACCACAGATACGCAGTATTTT
CDR3aa: CASSVWGATTDTQYF

d_gene: NA
abundance: NA
v_gene: TRBV4-1
j_gene: TRBJ2-3
CDR3nt: TGCGCCAGCAGCCAAGTTTTTCCCGGTTCAGATACGCAGTATTTT
CDR3aa: CASSQVFPGSDTQYF

d_gene: TRBD2
abundance: NA
v_gene: TRBV27
j_gene: TRBJ2-5
CDR3nt: TGTGCCAGCACCTCCTTAGGACTAGCGGGGCAAGAGACCCAGTACTTC
CDR3aa: CASTSLGLAGQETQYF

d_gene: NA
abundance: few
v_gene: TRBV12-3/TRBV12-4
j_gene: TRBJ1-2
CDR3nt: TGTGCCAGCAGTTTGGAGAAAAAAGGTGGCTACACCTTC
CDR3aa: CASSLEKKGGYTF

d_gene: TRBD2
abundance: NA
v_gene: TRBV20-1
j_gene: TRBJ2-1
CDR3nt: TGCAGTGCTAGAGCGTCTGGCGGGGGGGCCTCCTACAATGAGCAGTTCTTC
CDR3aa: CSARASGGGASYNEQFF

d_gene: NA
abundance: NA
v_gene: TRBV18
j_gene: TRBJ2-7
CDR3nt: TGTGCCAGCTCAACCGGGACATCCTACGAGCAGTACTTC
CDR3aa: CASSTGTSYEQYF

d_gene: NA
abundance: NA
v_gene: TRBV9
j_gene: TRBJ1-1
CDR3nt: TGTGCCAGCAGCGGTTTGCCAAACACTGAAGCTTTCTTT
CDR3aa: CASSGLPNTEAFF

d_gene: NA
abundance: NA
v_gene: TRBV30
j_gene: TRBJ2-1
CDR3nt: TGTGCCCGGAGTATGGGCCCGAGCTCCTACAATGAGCAGTTCTTC
CDR3aa: CARSMGPSSYNEQFF

d_gene: TRBD1
abundance: NA
v_gene: TRBV7-8
j_gene: TRBJ2-7
CDR3nt: TGTGCCAGCAGCTCTACAGGGGGCGAAACCTACGAGCAGTACTTC
CDR3aa: CASSSTGGETYEQYF

d_gene: TRBD2
abundance: few
v_gene: TRBV18
j_gene: TRBJ2-5
CDR3nt: TGTGCCAGCTCACCCGGACGCGGGGGGGAGACCCAGTACTTC
CDR3aa: CASSPGRGGETQYF

d_gene: TRBD1
abundance: NA
v_gene: TRBV4-1
j_gene: TRBJ2-6
CDR3nt: TGCGCCAGCAGCCGAGGGACAGGGAATCCCTCTGGGGCCAACGTCCTGACTTTC
CDR3aa: CASSRGTGNPSGANVLTF

d_gene: NA
abundance: NA
v_gene: TRBV6-2/TRBV6-3
j_gene: TRBJ1-1
CDR3nt: TGTGCCACACAGGAACAGGCCCTTACTGAAGCTTTCTTT
CDR3aa: CATQEQALTEAFF

d_gene: TRBD2
abundance: few
v_gene: TRBV20-1
j_gene: TRBJ2-5
CDR3nt: TGCAGTGCCCCCCCCGGCGGGGGATCTCAAGAGACCCAGTACTTC
CDR3aa: CSAPPGGGSQETQYF

d_gene: NA
abundance: once
v_gene: TRBV3-1
j_gene: TRBJ2-5
CDR3nt: TGTGCCAGCAGCCAAGAGGGAAGCGGGGAGACCCAGTACTTC
CDR3aa: CASSQEGSGETQYF

d_gene: NA
abundance: NA
v_gene: TRBV12-3/TRBV12-4
j_gene: TRBJ2-7
CDR3nt: TGTGCCAGCAGTTTGGCCGGGACGAACTACGAGCAGTACTTC
CDR3aa: CASSLAGTNYEQYF

d_gene: TRBD2
abundance: NA
v_gene: TRBV6-6
j_gene: TRBJ2-3
CDR3nt: TGTGCCAGCAGACGACCGGGACTAGCCACAGATACGCAGTATTTT
CDR3aa: CASRRPGLATDTQYF

d_gene: NA
abundance: NA
v_gene: TRBV6-5
j_gene: TRBJ1-2
CDR3nt: TGTGCCAGCAGTTACTCCCAGGGAAGGGGGAACTATGGCTACACCTTC
CDR3aa: CASSYSQGRGNYGYTF

d_gene: NA
abundance: NA
v_gene: TRBV7-2
j_gene: TRBJ1-1
CDR3nt: TGTGCCAGCAGCATGGACCTTTGGAGGAACACTGAAGCTTTCTTT
CDR3aa: CASSMDLWRNTEAFF

d_gene: TRBD2
abundance: once
v_gene: TRBV5-1
j_gene: TRBJ2-2
CDR3nt: TGCGCCAGCAGCCCCCTAGCGGGGGGTAACACCGGGGAGCTGTTTTTT
CDR3aa: CASSPLAGGNTGELFF

d_gene: NA
abundance: NA
v_gene: TRBV27
j_gene: TRBJ2-3
CDR3nt: TGTGCCAGCAGAAGATCTAGCGCCAGAATCGATACGCAGTATTTT
CDR3aa: CASRRSSARIDTQYF

d_gene: TRBD2
abundance: NA
v_gene: TRBV20-1
j_gene: TRBJ2-3
CDR3nt: TGCAGTGCTAGAGATAGAACGGGGGGGCATGGCACAGATACGCAGTATTTT
CDR3aa: CSARDRTGGHGTDTQYF